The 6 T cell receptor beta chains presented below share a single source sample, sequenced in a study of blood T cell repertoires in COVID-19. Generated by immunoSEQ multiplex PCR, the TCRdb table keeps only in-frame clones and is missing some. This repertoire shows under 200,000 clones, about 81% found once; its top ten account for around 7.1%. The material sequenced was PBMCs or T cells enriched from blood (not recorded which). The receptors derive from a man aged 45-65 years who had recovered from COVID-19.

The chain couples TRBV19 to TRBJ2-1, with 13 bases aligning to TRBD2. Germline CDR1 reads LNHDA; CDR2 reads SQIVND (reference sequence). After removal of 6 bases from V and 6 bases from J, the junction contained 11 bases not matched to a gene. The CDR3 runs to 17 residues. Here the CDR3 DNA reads TGTGCCAGTAGGTCAACCCCACTAGCGGGGGGGCGCAATGAGCAGTTCTTC. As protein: CASRSTPLAGGRNEQFF.

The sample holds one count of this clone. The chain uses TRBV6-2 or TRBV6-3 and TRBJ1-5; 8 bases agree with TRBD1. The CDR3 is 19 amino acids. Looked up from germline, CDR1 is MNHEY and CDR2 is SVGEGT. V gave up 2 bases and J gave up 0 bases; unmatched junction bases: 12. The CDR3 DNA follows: TGTGCCAGCAGTTACGCTAGGCGGACAGGGCTTAATAGCAATCAGCCCCAGCATTTT. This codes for CASSYARRTGLNSNQPQHF.

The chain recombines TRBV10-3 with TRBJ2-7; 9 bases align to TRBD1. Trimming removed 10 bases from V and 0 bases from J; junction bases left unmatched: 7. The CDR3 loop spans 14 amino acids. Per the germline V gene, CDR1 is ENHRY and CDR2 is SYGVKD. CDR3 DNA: TGTGCCACCAAAAGGGGACAGGGCTCCTACGAGCAGTACTTC. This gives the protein CATKRGQGSYEQYF.

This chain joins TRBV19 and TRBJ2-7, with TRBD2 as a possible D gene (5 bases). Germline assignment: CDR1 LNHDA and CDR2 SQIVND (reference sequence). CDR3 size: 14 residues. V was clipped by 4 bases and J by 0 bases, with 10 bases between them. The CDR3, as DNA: TGTGCCAGTAGTAGGACTGCCACCTCCTACGAGCAGTACTTC. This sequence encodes CASSRTATSYEQYF.

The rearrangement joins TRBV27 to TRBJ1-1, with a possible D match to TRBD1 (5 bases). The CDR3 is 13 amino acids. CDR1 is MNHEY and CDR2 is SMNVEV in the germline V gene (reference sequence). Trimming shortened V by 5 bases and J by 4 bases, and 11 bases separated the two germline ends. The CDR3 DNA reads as TGTGCCAGCAGTCGTCGACAGCTCACTGAAGCTTTCTTT. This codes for CASSRRQLTEAFF.

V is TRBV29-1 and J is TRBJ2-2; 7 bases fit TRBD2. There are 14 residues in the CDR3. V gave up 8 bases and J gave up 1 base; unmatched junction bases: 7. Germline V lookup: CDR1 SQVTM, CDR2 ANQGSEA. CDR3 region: CSIRGGRNTGELFF. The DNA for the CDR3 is TGCAGCATTCGGGGAGGGAGGAACACCGGGGAGCTGTTTTTT.